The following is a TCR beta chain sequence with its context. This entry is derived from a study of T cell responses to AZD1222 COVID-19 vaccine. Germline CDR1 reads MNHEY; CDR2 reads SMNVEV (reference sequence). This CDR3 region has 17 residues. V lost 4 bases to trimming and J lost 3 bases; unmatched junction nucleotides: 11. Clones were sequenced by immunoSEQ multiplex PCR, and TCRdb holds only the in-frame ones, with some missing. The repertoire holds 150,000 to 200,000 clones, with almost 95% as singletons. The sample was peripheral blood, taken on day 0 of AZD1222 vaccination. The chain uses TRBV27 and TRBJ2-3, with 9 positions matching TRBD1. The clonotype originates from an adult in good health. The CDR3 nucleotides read TGTGCCAGCAGTTCTCAATCTTGGGACAGGGAAACAGATACGCAGTATTTT. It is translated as CASSSQSWDRETDTQYF.